A single sample gave rise to the 27 T cell receptor beta chains below, sequenced in a study of blood T cell repertoires in COVID-19. Measured with immunoSEQ multiplex PCR; TCRdb has only the in-frame clones, and not every one. The table lists about 170,000 clones, 85% to 90% of them singletons. The source material was peripheral blood. The source of these receptors is a woman over 75 with COVID-19, enrolled during active disease.

V usage is TRBV7-2 and J usage is TRBJ2-7, with TRBD2 matching 10 bases. CDR1 is SGHTA, CDR2 FQGNSA, per germline. Trimming at V came to 1 base and at J to 1 base, leaving 7 bases not matched to a gene. This CDR3 has 17 amino acids. CDR3 region: CASSLGRTSGTSYEQYF. CDR3 nucleotide sequence: TGTGCCAGCAGCTTAGGGCGTACTAGCGGGACTTCCTACGAGCAGTACTTC. The whole variable domain, filled in from reference TRBV7-2 and TRBJ2-7, reads GAGVSQSPSNKVTEKGKDVELRCDPISGHTALYWYRQSLGQGLEFLIYFQGNSAPDKSGLPSDRFSAERTGGSVSTLTIQRTQQEDSAVYLCASSLGRTSGTSYEQYFGPGTRLTVT.

The V and J genes are TRBV5-1 and TRBJ1-4; the D is unclear. V shed 0 bases and J shed 4 bases, with 16 bases lying between them. This CDR3 has 17 residues. CDR1 and CDR2 from the germline V gene are SGHRS and YFSETQ. This CDR3 is CASSLGIRDRLNEKLFF. DNA of the CDR3: TGCGCCAGCAGCTTGGGGATCCGGGATCGCCTTAATGAAAAACTGTTTTTT.

The rearrangement uses TRBV18 and TRBJ1-1; D may be TRBD1 (5 bases). Germline loops: CDR1 KGHSH, CDR2 LQKENI. V dropped 4 bases and J dropped 1 base, with 13 bases sitting between them. The CDR3 totals 15 residues. The CDR3 reads CASSREGAGNTEAFF. In DNA form, the CDR3 reads TGTGCCAGCTCACGGGAAGGGGCAGGGAACACTGAAGCTTTCTTT.

The V and J genes are TRBV18 and TRBJ2-7; TRBD1 agrees at 11 bases. The CDR3 is 15 residues long. Germline CDR1 reads KGHSH; CDR2 reads LQKENI. J was trimmed by 3 bases and V by 6 bases; bases with no gene match: 7. This CDR3 reads CASSPLGQGDYEQYF. The CDR3, as DNA: TGTGCCAGCTCGCCGCTGGGACAGGGGGACTACGAGCAGTACTTC.

The chain couples TRBV21-1 to TRBJ1-5; the table's D call TRBD1 went unverified against the DNA. TRBV21-1 is deemed a pseudogene. The CDR3 consists of 14 residues. DNA for the CDR3: TGTGCCATCCAGGGCAGGGAACCTCATCAGCCCCAGCATTTT. Protein product: CAIQGREPHQPQHF.

This chain links TRBV5-1 with TRBJ2-7, with 7 bases that match TRBD2. The V gene end was trimmed by 4 bases and the J gene end by 4 bases; junction bases not matched to a gene: 14. Looked up from germline, CDR1 is SGHRS and CDR2 is YFSETQ. The CDR3 consists of 16 residues. CDR3: CASSVVGGKGAYEQYF. For the CDR3, the DNA is TGCGCCAGCAGCGTCGTGGGAGGGAAAGGAGCGTACGAGCAGTACTTC. The variable domain in full, completed from reference TRBV5-1 and TRBJ2-7, reads KAGVTQTPRYLIKTRGQQVTLSCSPISGHRSVSWYQQTPGQGLQFLFEYFSETQRNKGNFPGRFSGRQFSNSRSEMNVSTLELGDSALYLCASSVVGGKGAYEQYFGPGTRLTVT.

This chain links TRBV28 with TRBJ2-7; a possible D gene is TRBD2 (6 bases). V dropped 6 bases and J dropped 3 bases, with 9 bases sitting between them. Germline V CDR1 and CDR2: MDHEN, SYDVKM. This CDR3 is built from 12 residues. CDR3 sequence: CASRTSRYEQYF. The DNA of the CDR3 is TGTGCCAGCAGGACTAGTCGCTACGAGCAGTACTTC. Drawing the rest from reference TRBV28 and TRBJ2-7, the complete variable domain is DVKVTQSSRYLVKRTGEKVFLECVQDMDHENMFWYRQDPGLGLRLIYFSYDVKMKEKGDIPEGYSVSREKKERFSLILESASTNQTSMYLCASRTSRYEQYFGPGTRLTVT.

This rearrangement joins TRBV6-6 to TRBJ1-2; TRBD1 aligns across 8 bases. The CDR3 totals 14 residues. CDR1 and CDR2 (germline): MNHNY, SVGAGI (reference sequence). V gave up 5 bases and J gave up 6 bases; unmatched junction bases: 8. The CDR3 loop reads CASSPFDRGDGYTF. Here the CDR3 DNA reads TGTGCCAGCAGTCCATTTGACAGGGGAGATGGCTACACCTTC.

The chain uses TRBV4-3 and TRBJ1-1; maybe TRBD1 (5 bases). Trimming removed 4 bases from V and 1 base from J, with 13 bases in between. CDR3 length: 15 residues. Looked up from germline, CDR1 is LGHNA and CDR2 is YSLEER. The CDR3 region is CASSLGLTANTEAFF. In DNA form, the CDR3 reads TGCGCCAGCAGCCTAGGTTTGACAGCGAACACTGAAGCTTTCTTT.

A note on this clone: The conserved phenylalanine or tryptophan is not found at the CDR3 terminus, so this likely reflects a read error. The DNA is omitted, as the CDR3 cannot be located on it reliably, and the CDR3 follows TCRdb's listing. This chain links TRBV21-1 with TRBJ2-6; the tabulated D call, TRBD2, remains unverified against the DNA. TRBV21-1 is tagged as a pseudogene. The CDR3 totals 12 residues, both ends included. The CDR3 region is CASSKDLNSGSE.

The V and J genes are TRBV5-8 and TRBJ2-3; TRBD1 might be the D (5 bases). This CDR3 is 16 amino acids long. Trimming took off 0 bases at V and 4 bases at J, with 15 bases between the two ends. Per germline, CDR1 SGHTS and CDR2 YDEGEE. The CDR3 is CASSLAQGISADTQYF. CDR3 coding DNA: TGTGCCAGCAGCTTGGCCCAGGGAATTTCGGCAGATACGCAGTATTTT.

The chain is built from TRBV6-5 and TRBJ2-7; tentative D call: TRBD1 (6 bases). The CDR3 consists of 14 residues. CDR1 MNHEY and CDR2 SVGAGI come from the germline V gene. Between the trimmed V and J ends, which lost 0 bases and 6 bases, there was a span of 12 bases. The CDR3 coding sequence is TGTGCCAGCAGTTACTCTCCAGGGGCGGTCGAGCAGTACTTC. Translation: CASSYSPGAVEQYF.

The rearrangement links TRBV9 to TRBJ1-6; a possible D gene is TRBD1 (5 bases). This CDR3 has 14 residues. Germline-derived CDR1 and CDR2 are SGDLS and YYNGEE. V was clipped by 3 bases and J by 7 bases, with 11 bases between them. CDR3 nucleotides: TGTGCCAGCAGCGCCCAGGCAGGGAATTCACCCCTCCACTTT. It translates to CASSAQAGNSPLHF.

This clone has only one observation. The chain joins TRBV19 to TRBJ1-6; TRBD1 matches 9 bases. Trimming cost V 3 bases and J 6 bases; bases outside gene matches: 3. This CDR3 has 15 amino acids. Per germline, CDR1 LNHDA and CDR2 SQIVND (reference sequence). CDR3 amino acids: CASSIGTGSNSPLHF. DNA of the CDR3: TGTGCCAGTAGTATCGGGACAGGGAGTAATTCACCCCTCCACTTT. Together with reference TRBV19 and TRBJ1-6, the CDR3 gives the full variable domain: DGGITQSPKYLFRKEGQNVTLSCEQNLNHDAMYWYRQDPGQGLRLIYYSQIVNDFQKGDIAEGYSVSREKKESFPLTVTSAQKNPTAFYLCASSIGTGSNSPLHFGNGTRLTVT.

This clone was counted only a few times. The rearrangement uses TRBV5-1 and TRBJ1-1, with D hard to call. Germline CDR1 is SGHRS and CDR2 is YFSETQ. The CDR3 runs to 13 residues. Between the trimmed V and J ends, which lost 3 bases and 0 bases, there was a span of 6 bases. Written as DNA, the CDR3 is TGCGCCAGCAGCTCAGTTCTGAACACTGAAGCTTTCTTT. This encodes CASSSVLNTEAFF.

The chain has TRBV19 and TRBJ2-2, with D possibly matching TRBD2 (5 bases). The CDR3 consists of 15 residues. V gave up 4 bases and J gave up 1 base, with 10 bases separating them. In germline, CDR1 is LNHDA, CDR2 SQIVND (reference sequence). CDR3 in DNA: TGTGCCAGTAGTAAGGCTAGCCAGAACACCGGGGAGCTGTTTTTT. As protein: CASSKASQNTGELFF.

The CDR3 region is CATSDFIGATNTEAFF. The DNA for the CDR3 is TGTGCCACCAGTGATTTTATAGGGGCCACCAACACTGAAGCTTTCTTT. The chain employs TRBV24-1 and TRBJ1-1; possible D gene TRBD1, 5 bases. V shed 1 base and J shed 2 bases, with 13 bases lying between them. This CDR3 is 16 amino acids long. Germline V gives CDR1 KGHDR, CDR2 SFDVKD.

The V gene is TRBV19, the J gene TRBJ1-1, with a weak D call TRBD1 (6 bases). Germline V gene sequence: CDR1 LNHDA, CDR2 SQIVND (reference sequence). The CDR3 consists of 14 residues. V lost 3 bases and J lost 2, with 10 bases in between. CDR3 loop: CASSILDSNTEAFF. DNA of the CDR3: TGTGCCAGTAGTATTCTGGACAGCAACACTGAAGCTTTCTTT.

This clone was found once. J is TRBJ1-3 and V is TRBV5-1; 7 positions agree with TRBD1. Germline loops: CDR1 SGHRS, CDR2 YFSETQ. There are 16 residues in the CDR3. V shed 0 bases, J shed 3 bases, and the junction held 6 bases outside the gene matches. In DNA, the CDR3 is TGCGCCAGCAGCTTGGCTGGGACAGCCTTTGGAAACACCATATATTTT. It is translated as CASSLAGTAFGNTIYF.

The chain has TRBV18 and TRBJ2-2, with 15 nucleotides matching TRBD2. Germline CDR1 KGHSH, CDR2 LQKENI. V trimming: 6 bases; J trimming: 0 bases; junction bases outside the gene matches: 11. There are 20 residues in the CDR3. In nucleotides, the CDR3 is TGTGCCAGCTCGCTCCCTCCGGGACTAGCGGGGGGCTCGAACACCGGGGAGCTGTTTTTT. This translates into CASSLPPGLAGGSNTGELFF.

The chain is built from TRBV7-9 and TRBJ1-1; 7 bases match TRBD1. CDR3 size: 14 residues. V was clipped by 5 bases and J by 0 bases; unmatched bases: 3. Germline V gene sequence: CDR1 SEHNR, CDR2 FQNEAQ (reference sequence). CDR3 nucleotides: TGTGCCAGCAGCCGACAGGGCTTGAACACTGAAGCTTTCTTT. As protein: CASSRQGLNTEAFF.

This chain uses TRBV4-2 with TRBJ1-3; D unresolved. V lost 3 bases and J 2 bases, leaving 11 bases between the germline ends. This CDR3 region has 15 residues. Germline values: CDR1 LGHNA, CDR2 YNFKEQ. In DNA, the CDR3 is TGTGCCAGCAGCCACCCCGGCGGCGCTGGAAACACCATATATTTT. It codes for CASSHPGGAGNTIYF.

This rearrangement joins TRBV7-2 to TRBJ2-5, with TRBD2 matching over 10 bases. This CDR3 region has 16 residues. Looked up from germline, CDR1 is SGHTA and CDR2 is FQGNSA. The V segment lost 0 bases and the J segment 2 bases; nucleotides outside the gene matches: 3. The CDR3 DNA follows: TGTGCCAGCAGCTTAGCCCTAGCGGGAGTTCAAGAGACCCAGTACTTC. It yields the protein CASSLALAGVQETQYF.

This clone has a single count. The V call is TRBV18, the J call TRBJ1-2; 7 nucleotides agree with TRBD1. From germline, CDR1 is KGHSH and CDR2 LQKENI. J lost 4 bases, V lost 3 bases, and 11 bases had no gene match. There are 16 residues in the CDR3. The CDR3, as DNA: TGTGCCAGCTCACCTTCCCAGGGGGAATTGGGCTATGGCTACACCTTC. Its protein is CASSPSQGELGYGYTF.

The rearrangement uses TRBV7-9 and TRBJ2-7, with 9 bases that match TRBD2. Per germline, CDR1 SEHNR and CDR2 FQNEAQ (reference sequence). CDR3 length: 14 residues. The J segment lost 4 bases and the V segment lost 1 base, leaving 2 bases of the junction unmatched. CDR3 region: CASSLGGRDYEQYF. The CDR3 DNA is TGTGCCAGCAGCTTAGGCGGGAGGGATTACGAGCAGTACTTC.

The chain recombines TRBV18 with TRBJ2-1; D is uncertain. The CDR3 contains 14 residues. Per germline, CDR1 KGHSH and CDR2 LQKENI. V was shortened by 1 base and J by 2 bases, with 6 bases between the two germline ends. The CDR3 loop reads CASSPRRAYNEQFF. The CDR3 DNA sequence: TGTGCCAGCTCACCACGTCGGGCCTACAATGAGCAGTTCTTC.

The V gene is TRBV27, the J gene TRBJ2-2; the match to TRBD2 covers 8 bases. Trimming took 2 bases from V and 1 from J; bases not matched to a gene: 6. The CDR3 sequence is 17 residues long. The germline V gene has CDR1 MNHEY and CDR2 SMNVEV (reference sequence). The CDR3 nucleotides read TGTGCCAGCAGTTTACAGTCGCTAGCGGGGAACACCGGGGAGCTGTTTTTT. This gives the protein CASSLQSLAGNTGELFF.